The 30 T cell receptor beta chains below come from one sample, sequenced in a study of cytomegalovirus exposure and HLA in healthy donors. Primers for the PCR totalled 60 Vbeta and 13 Jbeta. Assay used: immunoSEQ multiplex PCR; TCRdb lists only in-frame clones, some missing. The repertoire includes approximately 130,000 clones, 55% to 75% of them detected once, and less than 3.5% sits in the top ten. Source material: PBMCs. Every receptor here comes from a human donor in good health.

The rearrangement uses TRBV7-8 and TRBJ1-1; TRBD1 might be the D (5 bases). V lost 8 bases and J lost 6, with 13 bases in between. CDR1 SGHVS and CDR2 FQNEAQ come from the germline V gene. The CDR3 sequence is 12 residues long. The CDR3 loop is CASYRTGSEAFF. CDR3 nucleotides: TGTGCCAGCTACAGGACGGGCTCTGAAGCTTTCTTT. Full variable domain (rest looked up from reference TRBV7-8 and TRBJ1-1): GAGVSQSPRYKVAKRGQDVALRCDPISGHVSLFWYQQALGQGPEFLTYFQNEAQLDKSGLPSDRFFAERPEGSVSTLKIQRTQQEDSAVYLCASYRTGSEAFFGQGTRLTVV.

The rearrangement joins TRBV4-2 to TRBJ1-5; D is uncertain. The length of the CDR3 is 15 residues. V was clipped by 0 bases and J by 4 bases, with 10 bases between them. The germline gives CDR1 LGHNA, CDR2 YNFKEQ. The chain's CDR3 is CASSQDRQENQPQHF. CDR3 nucleotide sequence: TGTGCCAGCAGCCAAGATCGGCAGGAAAATCAGCCCCAGCATTTT.

The J gene is TRBJ2-1, the V gene TRBV28, with D perhaps TRBD1 (6 bases). Germline V CDR1 and CDR2: MDHEN, SYDVKM. Trimming left V 4 bases short and J 1 base short, with 17 bases between. CDR3 length: 17 residues. CDR3: CASSSVRQVLSYNEQFF. In DNA, the CDR3 is TGTGCCAGCAGTTCGGTGCGACAGGTTCTTTCCTACAATGAGCAGTTCTTC. The whole variable domain, remainder taken from reference TRBV28 and TRBJ2-1, is DVKVTQSSRYLVKRTGEKVFLECVQDMDHENMFWYRQDPGLGLRLIYFSYDVKMKEKGDIPEGYSVSREKKERFSLILESASTNQTSMYLCASSSVRQVLSYNEQFFGPGTRLTVL.

This clone was picked up one time. The CDR3 protein is CASSLYSLNTEAFF. CDR3 bases: TGCGCCAGCAGCTTGTACAGCCTGAACACTGAAGCTTTCTTT. This rearrangement joins TRBV5-1 to TRBJ1-1; no definite D call. The CDR3 consists of 14 residues. Germline CDR1 SGHRS, CDR2 YFSETQ. The ends were cut back, 1 base at V and 0 bases at J, with 7 bases in the middle.

The chain carries TRBV9 and TRBJ2-7; 7 bases agree with TRBD1. The CDR3 has 14 amino acids. CDR1 and CDR2 (germline): SGDLS, YYNGEE. The V gene end was trimmed by 4 bases and the J gene end by 2 bases; junction bases not matched to a gene: 6. Here the CDR3 reads CASSPPRGTYEQYF. The CDR3 DNA reads TGTGCCAGCAGCCCTCCCAGGGGGACCTACGAGCAGTACTTC. The full variable domain, rest sourced from reference TRBV9 and TRBJ2-7, is DSGVTQTPKHLITATGQRVTLRCSPRSGDLSVYWYQQSLDQGLQFLIQYYNGEERAKGNILERFSAQQFPDLHSELNLSSLELGDSALYFCASSPPRGTYEQYFGPGTRLTVT.

This clone was counted between two and nine times. V usage is TRBV2 and J usage is TRBJ2-3; 12 nucleotides align to TRBD2. Germline CDR1 reads SNHLY; CDR2 reads FYNNEI. This CDR3 comprises 15 residues. V dropped 6 bases and J dropped 2; count of bases not matched to a gene: 3. The CDR3 coding sequence is TGTGCCAGCAGAGGACTAGCGGGGTACACAGATACGCAGTATTTT. Translation: CASRGLAGYTDTQYF.

This clone was observed a few times. J is TRBJ2-7 and V is TRBV4-3; 10 bases align to TRBD2. This CDR3 is 15 amino acids long. V shed 2 bases and J 3 bases; nucleotides not matched to a gene: 4. The germline gives CDR1 LGHNA, CDR2 YSLEER. CDR3 nucleotides: TGCGCCAGCAGCCAACTAGCGGGAGCATTCTACGAGCAGTACTTC. Its protein product is CASSQLAGAFYEQYF.

The chain employs TRBV19 and TRBJ2-7; no firm D call. Trimming took off 7 bases at V and 0 bases at J, with 13 bases between the two ends. Per the germline V gene, CDR1 is LNHDA and CDR2 is SQIVND (reference sequence). There are 14 residues in the CDR3. This chain's CDR3 is CASTTDINSYEQYF. CDR3 DNA: TGTGCCAGTACCACAGACATCAACTCCTACGAGCAGTACTTC.

The chain links TRBV30 to TRBJ1-1; D is ambiguous. The germline gives CDR1 GTSNPN, CDR2 SVGIG (reference sequence). This CDR3 comprises 12 residues. V was trimmed by 0 bases and J by 10 bases, leaving 12 bases between them. DNA for the CDR3: TGTGCCTGGAGTGTGCTTGTGGGGAGAGCTTTCTTT. Its protein is CAWSVLVGRAFF.

The V call is TRBV5-1, the J call TRBJ2-1; 10 positions match TRBD2. The CDR3 totals 18 residues. V gave up 1 base and J gave up 6 bases; unmatched junction bases: 13. In germline, CDR1 is SGHRS, CDR2 YFSETQ. DNA for the CDR3: TGCGCCAGCAGCTTGAGGGTAGCGGGAGGCCCAGGTAGCAATGAGCAGTTCTTC. Its translation: CASSLRVAGGPGSNEQFF.

This chain joins TRBV12-2 and TRBJ1-1; the table's D call of TRBD1 was not tested on the DNA. TRBV12-2 is given as a pseudogene. The length of the CDR3 is 22 residues. The CDR3 region is CASRLACTGVFPIPHMNTEAFF. CDR3 coding DNA: TGTGCAAGTCGCTTAGCGTGTACAGGGGTTTTCCCCATTCCCCATATGAACACTGAAGCTTTCTTT.

This chain uses TRBV28 with TRBJ2-7; D remains ambiguous. Trimming cost V 5 bases and J 2 bases, with 7 bases left between them. Per germline, CDR1 MDHEN and CDR2 SYDVKM. The CDR3 covers 12 residues. DNA for the CDR3: TGTGCCAGCAGTCCACGGGCCTACGAGCAGTACTTC. Its translation is CASSPRAYEQYF.

On this clone: A junction end diverges from the germline sequence, so it may reflect a read error. CDR3 region: CSSSFWDRATEAFF. CDR3 coding DNA: TGTTCCAGCAGCTTTTGGGACAGGGCCACTGAAGCTTTCTTT. The chain recombines TRBV7-9 with TRBJ1-1; TRBD1 agrees at 9 bases. The CDR3 contains 14 residues. Per germline, CDR1 SEHNR and CDR2 FQNEAQ (reference sequence).

V gene TRBV9 combines with J gene TRBJ2-7, with 9 nucleotides matching TRBD1. Germline CDR1 reads SGDLS; CDR2 reads YYNGEE. V gave up 5 bases and J gave up 5 bases; unmatched junction bases: 8. The CDR3 runs to 14 residues. CDR3 sequence: CASSGLQGAHEQYF. CDR3 DNA sequence: TGTGCCAGCAGTGGATTACAGGGGGCGCACGAGCAGTACTTC.

This clone was detected a few times. The J gene is TRBJ2-7, the V gene TRBV6-5; tentatively, D is TRBD2 (6 bases). The CDR3 totals 13 residues. Germline V gene lookup returns CDR1 MNHEY and CDR2 SVGAGI. Trimming pared 8 bases from V and 0 bases from J, leaving 11 bases between. In nucleotides, the CDR3 is TGTGCCAGCCGGGGCGGGAACTCCTACGAGCAGTACTTC. Translation gives CASRGGNSYEQYF.

This clone was counted only a few times. V is TRBV10-3 and J is TRBJ2-7, with TRBD2 identical over 12 bases. Trimming cost V 6 bases and J 5 bases; bases outside gene matches: 11. This CDR3 contains 16 residues. Germline V gene lookup returns CDR1 ENHRY and CDR2 SYGVKD. CDR3 bases: TGTGCCATCAGGGGGGGTCCGAGACTAGCGGGGGACGAGCAGTACTTC. Residues: CAIRGGPRLAGDEQYF.

This clone was counted only a few times. The chain joins TRBV7-2 to TRBJ2-7; 8 bases fit TRBD1. The length of the CDR3 is 14 residues. V lost 3 bases to trimming and J lost 0 bases; unmatched junction nucleotides: 1. Germline V gene sequence: CDR1 SGHTA, CDR2 FQGNSA. As DNA, the CDR3 is TGTGCCAGCAGCTTGGACAGGGCCTCCTACGAGCAGTACTTC. This encodes CASSLDRASYEQYF.

This sequence joins TRBV7-9 and TRBJ1-1, with D possibly matching TRBD1 (6 bases). There are 13 residues in the CDR3. The ends were cut back, 8 bases at V and 5 bases at J, with 15 bases in the middle. Germline V gene lookup returns CDR1 SEHNR and CDR2 FQNEAQ (reference sequence). The CDR3 region is CASGGGAETEAFF. As DNA, the CDR3 is TGTGCCAGCGGGGGGGGCGCGGAGACTGAAGCTTTCTTT.

This clone was observed a handful of times. This rearrangement joins TRBV6-1 to TRBJ1-6; 7 bases fit TRBD1. V lost 6 bases to trimming and J lost 2 bases; unmatched junction nucleotides: 1. This CDR3 is 14 amino acids long. Germline lookup yields CDR1 MNHNS and CDR2 SASEGT. The CDR3 sequence: CASRGGAYNSPLHF. CDR3 DNA sequence: TGTGCCAGCAGAGGGGGCGCCTATAATTCACCCCTCCACTTT.

This clone has only a few counts. The chain carries TRBV30 and TRBJ1-1; 9 bases are shared with TRBD1. There are 13 residues in the CDR3. The germline CDR1 and CDR2 sequences are GTSNPN and SVGIG (reference sequence). Losses at the gene ends were 2 bases for V and 10 bases for J; bases not matched to a gene: 8. CDR3 loop: CAWSPPGTGRAFF. CDR3 bases: TGTGCCTGGAGTCCCCCAGGGACAGGGAGAGCTTTCTTT.

The chain carries TRBV28 and TRBJ2-7; 7 bases are shared with TRBD1. V lost 2 bases and J lost 4; bases outside the gene matches: 8. Germline CDR1 and CDR2: MDHEN and SYDVKM. The CDR3 sequence is 15 residues long. CDR3 loop: CASSLQTGQSYEQYF. CDR3 coding DNA: TGTGCCAGCAGTTTACAAACGGGACAGAGTTACGAGCAGTACTTC.

The J gene is TRBJ2-5, the V gene TRBV20-1; D is uncertain. V lost 8 bases and J 5 bases, leaving 12 bases between the germline ends. The CDR3 has 11 residues. Per the germline V gene, CDR1 is DFQATT and CDR2 is SNEGSKA (reference sequence). In nucleotides, the CDR3 is TGCAGTCCTGAGCGAGGCGAGACCCAGTACTTC. Encoded protein: CSPERGETQYF.

As concerns this clone: This sample includes further DNA sequences coding for the same CDR3. The J gene is TRBJ2-3, the V gene TRBV29-1; 12 positions agree with TRBD2. With V trimmed by 6 bases and J by 5 bases, 0 bases remained unmatched. Germline V gene data show CDR1 as SQVTM and CDR2 as ANQGSEA. This CDR3 comprises 12 residues. CDR3 protein: CSVGLAGDTQYF. CDR3 nucleotide sequence: TGCAGCGTGGGACTAGCGGGAGATACGCAGTATTTT.

The chain employs TRBV14 and TRBJ2-1; TRBD2 aligns across 9 bases. The CDR3 extends over 14 amino acids. V lost 4 bases, J lost 9 bases, and 7 bases stayed unmatched. Per germline, CDR1 SGHDN and CDR2 FVKESK. CDR3 in amino acids: CASSLGGGAREQFF. The CDR3 DNA sequence: TGTGCCAGCAGCCTTGGCGGGGGGGCACGTGAGCAGTTCTTC.

This clone was detected once. V usage is TRBV18 and J usage is TRBJ2-5; D possibly corresponds to TRBD2 (6 bases). The CDR3 runs to 16 residues. Germline values: CDR1 KGHSH, CDR2 LQKENI. With 9 bases removed from V and 5 bases from J, the gap between germline ends came to 25 bases. CDR3 bases: TGTGCCAGTCACGCACCTTGGGACTCGCGCAGGGAGACCCAGTACTTC. Translating gives CASHAPWDSRRETQYF.

About this clone itself: This sample also contains other DNA sequences that code for the same CDR3. The chain joins TRBV25-1 to TRBJ2-1; TRBD2 matches 8 bases. Trimming cost V 4 bases and J 9 bases; bases outside gene matches: 17. CDR3 length equals 17 residues. In germline, CDR1 is MGHDK, CDR2 SYGVNS. The CDR3 DNA is TGTGCCAGCAGTGGATTGGGGGCGGGGGGAGGGCGGGGTGAGCAGTTCTTC. It yields the protein CASSGLGAGGGRGEQFF.

V and J are TRBV9 and TRBJ2-7, with 14 nucleotides matching TRBD2. Germline V lookup: CDR1 SGDLS, CDR2 YYNGEE. V was pared by 4 bases and J by 6 bases, with 6 bases of the junction left unmatched. CDR3 length equals 15 residues. The CDR3 DNA is TGTGCCAGCAGCCTGGGGACTAGCGGGAGTAGCGAGCAGTACTTC. Protein product: CASSLGTSGSSEQYF.

The chain joins TRBV28 to TRBJ1-6, with TRBD1 matching 7 bases. There are 18 residues in the CDR3. Germline lookup yields CDR1 MDHEN and CDR2 SYDVKM. V lost 6 bases, J lost 0 bases, and 11 bases stayed unmatched. CDR3 nucleotides: TGTGCCAGCAGGAGACAGGGAATAGTGAGCTCCTATAATTCACCCCTCCACTTT. Amino acid sequence: CASRRQGIVSSYNSPLHF.

The chain joins TRBV20-1 to TRBJ2-5; D is perhaps TRBD2 (5 bases). Trimming cost V 3 bases and J 5 bases, with 7 bases left between them. Per germline, CDR1 DFQATT and CDR2 SNEGSKA (reference sequence). The CDR3 totals 11 residues. CDR3 bases: TGCAGTGCTAGCGGGGTTGAGACCCAGTACTTC. Amino acid sequence: CSASGVETQYF.

V usage is TRBV5-1 and J usage is TRBJ2-7, with a tentative D call TRBD1 (6 bases). The CDR3 has 15 amino acids. Trimming removed 4 bases from V and 2 bases from J, with 16 bases in between. Germline V lookup: CDR1 SGHRS, CDR2 YFSETQ. As DNA, the CDR3 is TGCGCCAGCAGCGTATCCGGGACAATGCCCTACGAGCAGTACTTC. It specifies CASSVSGTMPYEQYF.